This entry lists 12 T cell receptor beta chains sequenced from one sample in a study of PD-1 blockade in classical Hodgkin lymphoma. Autologous stem cell transplantation was followed by relapse in every patient, and brentuximab vedotin exposure varied. The protocol was immunoSEQ multiplex PCR, while the TCRdb copy is restricted to in-frame clones and leaves out a portion. Here the sample spans some 19,000 clones, approximately 84% being singletons. The sample consisted of peripheral blood mononuclear cells (PBMCs), taken at baseline. The origin of the receptors is a human donor with classical Hodgkin lymphoma.

The chain couples TRBV9 to TRBJ1-1; D gene unclear. Germline V gene lookup returns CDR1 SGDLS and CDR2 YYNGEE. The CDR3 is 14 residues long. The V and J ends lost 0 bases and 0 bases respectively, with 6 bases between them. CDR3 sequence: CASSVEAMNTEAFF. DNA of the CDR3: TGTGCCAGCAGCGTAGAGGCGATGAACACTGAAGCTTTCTTT.

The J gene is TRBJ1-4, the V gene TRBV11-2; no definite D call. This CDR3 comprises 15 residues. Germline assignment: CDR1 SGHAT and CDR2 FQNNGV. V lost 7 bases to trimming and J lost 0 bases, with 12 bases between them. The CDR3 spells CASTRTFATNEKLFF. In DNA form, the CDR3 reads TGTGCCAGCACCCGGACCTTTGCAACTAATGAAAAACTGTTTTTT.

V is TRBV10-3 and J is TRBJ1-2, with D possibly TRBD1 on 6 matching bases. CDR3 length: 14 residues. Deletions cut 4 bases from V and 5 bases from J, with 14 bases between. In germline, CDR1 is ENHRY, CDR2 SYGVKD. CDR3 protein: CAISVEGQTYGYTF. The CDR3 bases are TGTGCCATCAGTGTTGAAGGACAGACATATGGCTACACCTTC.

This clone was seen more than once but under ten times. V usage is TRBV27 and J usage is TRBJ1-5; D is ambiguous. Germline CDR1 and CDR2: MNHEY and SMNVEV (reference sequence). Trimming took off 1 base at V and 2 bases at J, with 12 bases between the two ends. CDR3 length: 16 amino acids. The CDR3 DNA follows: TGTGCCAGCAGTTTATTCGGCCCTCCAGGCAATCAGCCCCAGCATTTT. Protein product: CASSLFGPPGNQPQHF.

The rearrangement uses TRBV4-3 and TRBJ1-4; 7 bases agree with TRBD1. CDR3 length: 18 amino acids. V lost 0 bases and J lost 7; bases outside the gene matches: 14. Germline values: CDR1 LGHNA, CDR2 YSLEER. For the CDR3, the DNA is TGCGCCAGCAGCCAAGACCGACCGCCCCTGGACAGGCGTGAAAAACTGTTTTTT. Its translation is CASSQDRPPLDRREKLFF.

The chain joins TRBV9 to TRBJ2-3; D perhaps matches TRBD1 (5 bases). The CDR3 runs to 20 residues. Trimming pared 3 bases from V and 1 base from J, leaving 27 bases between. Germline V gives CDR1 SGDLS, CDR2 YYNGEE. The CDR3 nucleotides are TGTGCCAGCAGCGCGACTCAGACAGTTGCGATGAGTACCGGCACAGATACGCAGTATTTT. Amino acid sequence: CASSATQTVAMSTGTDTQYF.

This clone was seen a handful of times. V gene TRBV4-2 combines with J gene TRBJ2-5, with D possibly being TRBD1 (8 bases). Deletions cut 0 bases from V and 3 bases from J, with 14 bases between. The germline V gene has CDR1 LGHNA and CDR2 YNFKEQ. The CDR3 is 16 residues long. CDR3 coding DNA: TGTGCCAGCAGCCAAGACGTTACAGGGGGGGAAGAGACCCAGTACTTC. Translating it yields CASSQDVTGGEETQYF.

The chain uses TRBV27 and TRBJ2-2, with TRBD1 as a possible D gene (5 bases). Germline assignment: CDR1 MNHEY and CDR2 SMNVEV (reference sequence). This CDR3 contains 13 residues. The ends were cut back, 7 bases at V and 3 bases at J, with 9 bases in the middle. CDR3 loop: CASITGDTGELFF. The CDR3 nucleotides are TGTGCCAGCATTACAGGCGACACCGGGGAGCTGTTTTTT.

The chain has TRBV7-6 and TRBJ2-1; no reliable D call. Trimming stripped 5 bases from V and 9 bases from J, with 17 bases between. This CDR3 is built from 14 residues. Germline V gives CDR1 SGHVS, CDR2 FNYEAQ. CDR3 amino acids: CASSPSPVATEQFF. The CDR3, as DNA: TGTGCCAGCAGCCCCTCCCCAGTGGCGACTGAGCAGTTCTTC.

The J gene is TRBJ1-1, the V gene TRBV5-4; unclear D gene. Germline V gene lookup returns CDR1 SGHNT and CDR2 YYREEE (reference sequence). CDR3 length equals 13 residues. Trimming removed 4 bases at V and 0 bases at J, with 7 bases between. The CDR3 loop reads CASSPLMNTEAFF. As DNA, the CDR3 is TGTGCCAGCAGCCCCCTTATGAACACTGAAGCTTTCTTT. Looking up the rest from reference TRBV5-4 and TRBJ1-1 gives the full variable domain: ETGVTQSPTHLIKTRGQQVTLRCSSQSGHNTVSWYQQALGQGPQFIFQYYREEENGRGNFPPRFSGLQFPNYSSELNVNALELDDSALYLCASSPLMNTEAFFGQGTRLTVV.

J is TRBJ2-1 and V is TRBV4-3, with TRBD1 as a possible D gene (5 bases). V gave up 0 bases and J gave up 2 bases, with 14 bases separating them. The germline gives CDR1 LGHNA, CDR2 YSLEER. This CDR3 has 17 residues. The CDR3 region has the DNA TGCGCCAGCAGCCAAGATGATAGTCGACAGACCTACAATGAGCAGTTCTTC. Amino acid sequence: CASSQDDSRQTYNEQFF.

The chain links TRBV28 to TRBJ1-2; 7 bases align to TRBD1. Germline loops: CDR1 MDHEN, CDR2 SYDVKM. J gave up 7 bases and V 5 bases, and 7 bases lay outside the gene matches. This CDR3 is 13 amino acids long. CDR3: CASSRGNRGGYTF. The CDR3 DNA is TGTGCCAGCAGTCGGGGCAACAGGGGTGGCTACACCTTC.